What follows describes a single TCR beta chain. No cognate antigen has been identified for it. Per-base quality was not reported, and no clone a single base away is much larger than it. Other DNA sequences within the sample encode an identical CDR3. These data come from a study of PD-L1 blockade in urothelial cancer (dated by TCRdb to about 2017). Describing the broader study: All patients started therapy in the mid-2010s and received atezolizumab 1,200 mg intravenously every 3 weeks. About 85% of the 29 patients were males with bladder-origin urothelial cancer, and about 60% of the 29 reported a prior smoking history. Patients had an ECOG performance status of 0 or 1 and had received between 0 and 3 prior chemotherapy regimens. Blood samples were analyzed at 3 weeks after treatment start (second dose) and at 6 weeks after treatment start. Blood samples yielded a median of around 130,000 T cells and more than 80,000 unique TCRs, with median clonality 0.080. The study was an exploratory multi-omic analysis of somatic, immune and clinical correlates of response to PD-L1 blockade with atezolizumab in urothelial cancer. Pretreatment tumor samples, along with matched peripheral blood serially collected before and after atezolizumab treatment, were subjected to TCR sequencing. Durable clinical benefit meant progression-free survival longer than 6 months, and TCR features were also tested against progression-free and overall survival. In the same patients, pretreatment tumors underwent whole exome sequencing and RNA sequencing in addition to TCR sequencing. Durable clinical benefit was achieved by nine patients and was not achieved by 20 patients. Twenty-nine patients had pretreatment blood TCR-seq, some 25 had at least one posttreatment blood collection, and some 25 had tumor TCR-seq.

Synthetic TCR analog templates were spiked into each PCR so that absolute template abundance could be estimated from read counts. The immunoSEQ assay used bias-controlled V and J gene primers to amplify TCRbeta CDR3 regions from genomic DNA. Rearranged TCRbeta segments were sequenced at approximately 20X coverage. In the authors' own workflow: Clustering was used to correct sequencing errors, and CDR3s were annotated against IMGT so that V, D and J genes could be assigned. Downstream analyses used only productive TCRbeta rearrangements and left out out-of-frame or stop-codon sequences. Clonality was computed as one minus Shannon entropy normalized by the log of the number of unique productive sequences. Fisher's exact test with Benjamini-Hochberg correction, using a cutoff of adjusted p below 0.01, was how clones that differed between time points or between blood and tumor were identified. The table was pulled from immuneACCESS by TCRdb, which kept in-frame rearrangements only. Such tables lose some clones; where checked, under half of the loss comes from unresolved V genes, and the rest has no known cause. V and J calls plus clone size are reproduced from that table; the DNA served to infer D and trimming. This sample lists about 95,000 clones; around 87% were detected once. Around 1.6% of the sample comes from the top ten.

Per the germline V gene, KGHSH is the CDR1 and LQKENI is the CDR2. Including cysteine and phenylalanine, the CDR3 has 15 amino acids. The kept DNA is CDR3 alone, 45 bases in frame from the first base. V gives up 3 bases and J gives up 0 bases, and the segment between their germline ends measures 11 bases. The sample's time point label, decoded: pretreatment peripheral blood. A total of some 30 patients with locally advanced or metastatic urothelial carcinoma, treated at Memorial Sloan Kettering on a trial protocol, made up the cohort. Peripheral blood mononuclear cells were collected pretreatment and during treatment, with between 1 and 8 total time points obtained per patient. The Qiagen DNeasy Blood extraction kit was used to purify genomic DNA from total PBMCs and from tumor samples. Collected pretreatment and during treatment, PBMCs were isolated and stored as previously described. What the research found in general, with its limitations: At 3 weeks after the start of treatment, tumor-associated TCR clones in peripheral blood had expanded more in patients with durable benefit (n of about 20, p = 0.022). Because of the small sample size (n ≈ 31) and the many exploratory analyses performed, the results are intended to be regarded as hypothesis-generating. Improved progression-free and overall survival was found to be associated with pretreatment peripheral blood TCR clonality below the median.

This TCR was recovered from a man between 60 and 70 years old with urothelial cancer. Recombination connected TRBV18 to TRBJ1-1; TRBD1 is possibly the D segment (6 matching bases). The sample consisted of PBMCs, taken around atezolizumab (anti-PD-L1) treatment. The nucleotide sequence reads TGTGCCAGCTCACCTGGGGGGGGGCTGAACACTGAAGCTTTCTTT. This codes for CASSPGGGLNTEAFF.